This T cell receptor beta chain is from a study of blood T cell repertoires in COVID-19. Study details: From the United States, Italy and Spain came samples of acute and convalescent COVID-19. Nucleic acid was either cDNA or gDNA, and it came from T cells, B-cell-depleted T cells, or PBMCs.

In this sample, this clone turned up once. Exposed participants encountered a COVID-19 case during the 2 weeks preceding study entry. Profiled with immunoSEQ multiplex PCR; TCRdb holds only in-frame clones, not every one. Seen here are a few hundred thousand clones, over 70% observed once, and the top ten hold around 3.2%. The specimen sequenced was PBMCs or T cells enriched from blood (not recorded which). The TCR originated in a woman aged 40 to 49 who had been exposed to COVID-19.

CDR3 sequence reads: CASSSTGQGASEQYF. DNA of the CDR3: TGTGCCAGCTCATCGACGGGACAGGGGGCATCCGAGCAGTACTTC. The chain uses TRBV18 and TRBJ2-7, with 12 positions matching TRBD1. The CDR3 is made up of 15 amino acids. Germline V CDR1 and CDR2: KGHSH, LQKENI. Trimming removed 5 bases from V and 6 bases from J; junction bases left unmatched: 8.